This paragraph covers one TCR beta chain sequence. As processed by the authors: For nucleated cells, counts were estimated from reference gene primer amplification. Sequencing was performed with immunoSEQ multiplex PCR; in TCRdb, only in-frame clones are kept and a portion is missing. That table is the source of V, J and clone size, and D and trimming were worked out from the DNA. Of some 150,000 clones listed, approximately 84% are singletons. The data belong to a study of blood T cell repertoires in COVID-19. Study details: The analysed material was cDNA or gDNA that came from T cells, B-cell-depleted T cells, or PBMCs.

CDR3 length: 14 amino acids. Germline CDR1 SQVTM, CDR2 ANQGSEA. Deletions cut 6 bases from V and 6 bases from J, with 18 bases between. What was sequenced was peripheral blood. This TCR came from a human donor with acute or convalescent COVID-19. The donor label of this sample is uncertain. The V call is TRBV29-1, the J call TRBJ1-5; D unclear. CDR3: CSVAPGDERQPQHF. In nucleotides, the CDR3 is TGCAGCGTCGCCCCGGGAGACGAGCGTCAGCCCCAGCATTTT.